The clone carrying this T cell receptor (beta chain) was picked up many times. Time point reported: pre-sensitization, week 0. The treatment here: therapeutic diphenylcyclopropenone sensitization with weekly scalp DPC. In every case, blood was obtained before the patch test was applied. This record belongs to a study of human T cells and chemical hapten exposure. Background on the study: The study lasted around 5 months, and patients were dosed weekly with diphenylcyclopropenone on the scalp throughout.

Separate cDNA molecules received unique molecular identifiers, which the library attached to them. In TCRdb, the RACE reads were re-called with MiXCR into one record per CDR3 protein. The table has roughly 380,000 distinct CDR3 sequences, roughly 5% seen once. Germline V gene sequence: CDR1 LGHDT, CDR2 YNNKEL (reference sequence). The CDR3 runs 13 residues. The V end lost 4 bases, the J end lost 2 bases, and 7 bases lay between the germline ends. This clonotype was obtained from a woman in her forties or fifties with alopecia areata. Some clones in this sample may be carry-over from other donors' samples. Specimen: whole blood, collected in connection with sensitization to the hapten diphenylcyclopropenone (DPC). V gene TRBV3-1 combines with J gene TRBJ2-3; the D gene is possibly TRBD2 (5 bases). CDR3 residues: CASSPGFTDTQYF. Here the CDR3 DNA reads TGTGCCAGCAGCCCGGGGTTCACAGATACGCAGTATTTT.